This TCR beta chain was retrieved from a study of blood T cell repertoires in COVID-19. At the level of the study: Both acute and convalescent COVID-19 samples were obtained from the United States, Italy and Spain. Nucleic acid was either cDNA or gDNA, and it came from T cells, B-cell-depleted T cells, or PBMCs.

Trimming took 4 bases from V and 4 from J; bases not matched to a gene: 6. This CDR3 is 16 amino acids long. Germline CDR1 reads KGHDR; CDR2 reads SFDVKD. The repertoire was sequenced with immunoSEQ multiplex PCR; TCRdb's copy has only in-frame clones and lacks some. The sample has over 70,000 clones; 70% to 80% are singletons. The specimen sequenced was peripheral blood. This sequence was found in a human donor in a cohort sampled during active COVID-19. This chain links TRBV24-1 with TRBJ2-2; 9 nucleotides align to TRBD1. CDR3 sequence reads: CATSDWGQGGTGELFF. The DNA for the CDR3 is TGTGCCACCAGTGACTGGGGACAGGGTGGCACCGGGGAGCTGTTTTTT.